Each of the 31 T cell receptor beta chains below was sequenced from the same sample in a study of blood T cell repertoires in COVID-19. The repertoire was sequenced with immunoSEQ multiplex PCR; TCRdb's copy has only in-frame clones and lacks some. The sample holds some 260,000 clones, 70% to 85% seen once. Sequencing used peripheral blood. Every receptor here comes from a woman of 80 years or more with active or convalescent COVID-19.

The chain carries TRBV5-6 and TRBJ1-2; D unresolved. V shed 5 bases and J shed 2 bases, with 10 bases lying between them. The germline V gene has CDR1 SGHDT and CDR2 YYEEEE. The CDR3 contains 13 residues. The CDR3 here is CASSQALNYGYTF. CDR3 nucleotides: TGTGCCAGCAGTCAGGCCCTAAACTATGGCTACACCTTC.

V gene TRBV10-1 combines with J gene TRBJ2-5; TRBD2 might be the D (6 bases). Germline loops: CDR1 WNHNN, CDR2 SYGVQD (reference sequence). The CDR3 length is 13 residues. The V and J ends lost 5 bases and 0 bases respectively, with 7 bases between them. The DNA of the CDR3 is TGCGCCAGCAGTAGGGACTACCAAGAGACCCAGTACTTC. It yields the protein CASSRDYQETQYF.

A remark on this clone: This sample includes further DNA sequences coding for the same CDR3. The chain carries TRBV12-3 or TRBV12-4 and TRBJ1-2; D gene ambiguous. V was trimmed by 2 bases and J by 2 bases, leaving 6 bases between them. The CDR3 is made up of 13 amino acids. CDR3: CASSLSGNYGYTF. The CDR3 DNA follows: TGTGCCAGCAGTTTATCGGGGAACTATGGCTACACCTTC.

The genes are TRBV19 and TRBJ1-2; 9 bases agree with TRBD1. The CDR3 loop spans 18 amino acids. After removal of 3 bases from V and 5 bases from J, the junction contained 16 bases not matched to a gene. The germline V gene has CDR1 LNHDA and CDR2 SQIVND (reference sequence). CDR3 in amino acids: CASSMTGTGSYLVYGYTF. CDR3 nucleotides: TGTGCCAGTAGTATGACCGGGACAGGGAGCTACCTTGTATATGGCTACACCTTC. The entire variable domain, with the rest obtained from reference TRBV19 and TRBJ1-2, is as follows: DGGITQSPKYLFRKEGQNVTLSCEQNLNHDAMYWYRQDPGQGLRLIYYSQIVNDFQKGDIAEGYSVSREKKESFPLTVTSAQKNPTAFYLCASSMTGTGSYLVYGYTFGSGTRLTVV.

V usage is TRBV1 and J usage is TRBJ2-5; TRBD2, the table's D call, was not compared with the DNA. TRBV1 is a listed pseudogene. The CDR3 has 17 amino acids. CDR3 nucleotides: TGCACCAGCAGCCAAACCACTAGCGGGAGGGCGCAAGAGACCCAGTACTTC. This sequence encodes CTSSQTTSGRAQETQYF.

V gene TRBV2 combines with J gene TRBJ2-7; TRBD1 agrees at 8 bases. The J segment lost 0 bases and the V segment lost 7 bases, leaving 11 bases of the junction unmatched. Germline V gene sequence: CDR1 SNHLY, CDR2 FYNNEI. The CDR3 runs to 16 residues. Here the CDR3 reads CASKVAGGGISYEQYF. As DNA, the CDR3 is TGTGCCAGCAAGGTGGCAGGGGGCGGTATCTCCTACGAGCAGTACTTC.

This chain connects TRBV2 to TRBJ2-3; D call uncertain. The V and J ends lost 6 bases and 1 base respectively, with 5 bases between them. This CDR3 is built from 12 residues. The germline gives CDR1 SNHLY, CDR2 FYNNEI. DNA of the CDR3: TGTGCCAGCAGGGTAGGCACAGATACGCAGTATTTT. Amino acid sequence: CASRVGTDTQYF. Looking up the rest from reference TRBV2 and TRBJ2-3 gives the full variable domain: EPEVTQTPSHQVTQMGQEVILRCVPISNHLYFYWYRQILGQKVEFLVSFYNNEISEKSEIFDDQFSVERPDGSNFTLKIRSTKLEDSAMYFCASRVGTDTQYFGPGTRLTVL.

The chain uses TRBV19 and TRBJ2-2; maybe TRBD1 (6 bases). Trimming shortened V by 3 bases and J by 1 base, and 15 bases separated the two germline ends. CDR1 and CDR2 (germline): LNHDA, SQIVND (reference sequence). CDR3 length equals 17 residues. The CDR3 reads CASSIPTHRENTGELFF. The CDR3 bases are TGTGCCAGTAGTATTCCAACCCACAGGGAGAACACCGGGGAGCTGTTTTTT. Filled out from reference TRBV19 and TRBJ2-2, the complete variable domain reads DGGITQSPKYLFRKEGQNVTLSCEQNLNHDAMYWYRQDPGQGLRLIYYSQIVNDFQKGDIAEGYSVSREKKESFPLTVTSAQKNPTAFYLCASSIPTHRENTGELFFGEGSRLTVL.

The chain employs TRBV18 and TRBJ2-1; D remains unclear. The CDR3 length is 16 residues. V lost 3 bases, J lost 4 bases, and 16 bases lay in between. CDR1 is KGHSH, CDR2 LQKENI, per germline. This chain's CDR3 is CASSPQANEEYNEQFF. CDR3 nucleotide sequence: TGTGCCAGCTCACCCCAGGCTAATGAAGAATACAATGAGCAGTTCTTC. The whole variable domain, remainder taken from reference TRBV18 and TRBJ2-1, is NAGVMQNPRHLVRRRGQEARLRCSPMKGHSHVYWYRQLPEEGLKFMVYLQKENIIDESGMPKERFSAEFPKEGPSILRIQQVVRGDSAAYFCASSPQANEEYNEQFFGPGTRLTVL.

The chain recombines TRBV19 with TRBJ2-4, with D possibly TRBD2 on 7 matching bases. V lost 3 bases and J 3 bases, leaving 15 bases between the germline ends. From germline, CDR1 is LNHDA and CDR2 SQIVND (reference sequence). The CDR3 loop spans 16 amino acids. This CDR3 is CASSIGGGIGKNIQYF. Here the CDR3 DNA reads TGTGCCAGTAGTATCGGCGGGGGCATCGGCAAAAACATTCAGTACTTC.

This clone was seen just once. The rearrangement links TRBV5-1 to TRBJ1-1, with D perhaps matching TRBD1 (6 bases). This CDR3 is built from 15 residues. Trimming took 0 bases from V and 1 from J, leaving 10 bases between them. Looked up from germline, CDR1 is SGHRS and CDR2 is YFSETQ. The CDR3 nucleotides read TGCGCCAGCAGCTTGGTCGCAGGGGCGAACACTGAAGCTTTCTTT. This gives the protein CASSLVAGANTEAFF. Full variable domain (remainder filled in from reference TRBV5-1 and TRBJ1-1): KAGVTQTPRYLIKTRGQQVTLSCSPISGHRSVSWYQQTPGQGLQFLFEYFSETQRNKGNFPGRFSGRQFSNSRSEMNVSTLELGDSALYLCASSLVAGANTEAFFGQGTRLTVV.

This clone was picked up a small number of times. V and J are TRBV10-3 and TRBJ1-5; D is unclear. The V gene lost 6 bases and the J gene lost 4 bases, with 7 bases spanning the gap. Per the germline V gene, CDR1 is ENHRY and CDR2 is SYGVKD. The CDR3 covers 12 residues. As DNA, the CDR3 is TGTGCCATCAGGGCGGGGAATCAGCCCCAGCATTTT. Amino acids: CAIRAGNQPQHF.

The sample holds one count of this clone. The V call is TRBV10-3, the J call TRBJ2-1, with D maybe TRBD1 (6 bases). Looked up from germline, CDR1 is ENHRY and CDR2 is SYGVKD. Trimming cost V 5 bases and J 13 bases, with 27 bases left between them. The CDR3 totals 16 residues. The CDR3 nucleotides are TGTGCCATCAGTCCTACAAGAAAAGGACAGACTTCTATACAGTTCTTC. Translation gives CAISPTRKGQTSIQFF.

The table lists this clone with a count of one. This sample includes further DNA sequences coding for the same CDR3. The J gene is TRBJ1-5, the V gene TRBV7-9, with 9 nucleotides matching TRBD1. The junction had 1 base not matched to a gene; V was cut back by 5 bases and J by 2 bases. Germline CDR1 SEHNR, CDR2 FQNEAQ (reference sequence). This CDR3 spans 14 amino acids. CDR3 loop: CASSRQGGNQPQHF. The CDR3 DNA sequence: TGTGCCAGCAGCCGACAGGGGGGCAATCAGCCCCAGCATTTT.

The table lists this clone with a few counts. The rearrangement uses TRBV2 and TRBJ2-7; tentative D call: TRBD2 (6 bases). The CDR3 runs to 13 residues. Germline CDR1 is SNHLY and CDR2 is FYNNEI. The ends were cut back, 3 bases at V and 0 bases at J, with 6 bases in the middle. This CDR3 reads CASSDGSSYEQYF. CDR3 bases: TGTGCCAGCAGTGACGGGAGCTCCTACGAGCAGTACTTC.

The V gene is TRBV6-5, the J gene TRBJ1-1; D might be TRBD1 (6 bases). Germline CDR1 reads MNHEY; CDR2 reads SVGAGI. This CDR3 has 16 amino acids. V was shortened by 0 bases and J by 0 bases, with 11 bases between the two germline ends. CDR3 amino acids: CASSYSQGTMNTEAFF. CDR3 DNA sequence: TGTGCCAGCAGTTACTCACAGGGAACGATGAACACTGAAGCTTTCTTT.

The rearrangement links TRBV18 to TRBJ2-1; 9 bases are a match to TRBD2. Germline CDR1 and CDR2: KGHSH and LQKENI. V lost 0 bases, J lost 3 bases, and 3 bases stayed unmatched. This CDR3 has 16 residues. The CDR3 here is CASSPPSGRSYNEQFF. The CDR3 nucleotides are TGTGCCAGCTCACCACCGAGCGGGAGGAGCTACAATGAGCAGTTCTTC.

The chain couples TRBV6-7 to TRBJ2-1, with 9 bases matching TRBD1. TRBV6-7 qualifies as an ORF whose function is uncertain. This CDR3 comprises 20 residues. With V trimmed by 7 bases and J by 6 bases, 25 bases remained unmatched. The CDR3 sequence: CASTNYVRDRVPRCLNEQFF. The CDR3 region has the DNA TGTGCCAGCACCAATTACGTCCGGGACAGGGTCCCCCGATGCCTCAATGAGCAGTTCTTC.

This chain joins TRBV27 and TRBJ2-2, with D perhaps matching TRBD1 (7 bases). Deletions cut 2 bases from V and 5 bases from J, with 15 bases between. CDR3 size: 16 residues. From germline, CDR1 is MNHEY and CDR2 SMNVEV (reference sequence). The CDR3, as DNA: TGTGCCAGCAGTTTAAGGGTCAGGGGGGCAACCGGGGAGCTGTTTTTT. Translation gives CASSLRVRGATGELFF.

This chain joins TRBV5-6 and TRBJ2-5; D remains ambiguous. V was trimmed by 0 bases and J by 2 bases, leaving 5 bases between them. Germline assignment: CDR1 SGHDT and CDR2 YYEEEE. The CDR3 runs to 13 residues. Written as DNA, the CDR3 is TGTGCCAGCAGCTTGGACGGGCAAGAGACCCAGTACTTC. Its protein product is CASSLDGQETQYF.

V and J are TRBV28 and TRBJ2-7; tentatively, D is TRBD1 (5 bases). V was pared by 9 bases and J by 0 bases, with 12 bases between. Germline CDR1 reads MDHEN; CDR2 reads SYDVKM. This CDR3 spans 13 amino acids. CDR3 bases: TGTGCCAGTAGCAGGGTTAACTCCTACGAGCAGTACTTC. Protein sequence: CASSRVNSYEQYF.

The CDR3 here is CASSVGVRRTEAFF. CDR3 sequence (DNA): TGTGCCAGCAGCGTAGGAGTCAGGCGCACTGAAGCTTTCTTT. The chain is built from TRBV9 and TRBJ1-1; D gene unclear. The CDR3 length is 14 residues. CDR1 is SGDLS and CDR2 is YYNGEE in the germline V gene. Deletions cut 0 bases from V and 4 bases from J, with 10 bases between.

The V call is TRBV3-1 (or the pseudogene TRBV3-2), the J call TRBJ2-1; 10 bases are shared with TRBD1. The V segment lost 4 bases and the J segment 4 bases; nucleotides outside the gene matches: 7. Germline V gene data show CDR1 as LGHDT and CDR2 as YNNKEL (reference sequence). The CDR3 is made up of 16 amino acids. CDR3 amino acids: CASSPGTGAIYNEQFF. DNA for the CDR3: TGTGCCAGCAGCCCCGGGACAGGGGCCATATACAATGAGCAGTTCTTC.

This clone was seen more than once but under ten times. V and J are TRBV6-5 and TRBJ2-7; D unresolved. Germline V gene sequence: CDR1 MNHEY, CDR2 SVGAGI. This CDR3 spans 13 amino acids. Trimming cost V 2 bases and J 2 bases, with 7 bases left between them. The CDR3 DNA follows: TGTGCCAGCAGTTACAGGAGCGCCTACGAGCAGTACTTC. It translates to CASSYRSAYEQYF.

The sample holds a few counts of this clone. This chain links TRBV5-4 with TRBJ2-3, with 12 bases lining up with TRBD2. CDR3 length: 16 residues. J lost 7 bases, V lost 0 bases, and 6 bases had no gene match. CDR1 SGHNT and CDR2 YYREEE come from the germline V gene (reference sequence). CDR3 region: CASSLESSGRAYTQYF. CDR3 nucleotides: TGTGCCAGCAGCTTGGAATCTAGCGGGAGGGCCTATACGCAGTATTTT.

The rearrangement uses TRBV28 and TRBJ1-2; tentatively, D is TRBD1 (5 bases). This CDR3 is built from 15 residues. The germline V gene has CDR1 MDHEN and CDR2 SYDVKM. The V end lost 6 bases, the J end lost 3 bases, and 17 bases lay between the germline ends. The CDR3 DNA sequence: TGTGCCAGCAGACGACCCACGGGGGTGTACTATGGCTACACCTTC. This codes for CASRRPTGVYYGYTF.

This chain joins TRBV4-1 and TRBJ2-7; D uncertain. The V gene lost 4 bases and the J gene lost 4 bases, with 20 bases spanning the gap. The CDR3 covers 16 residues. Looked up from germline, CDR1 is MGHRA and CDR2 is YSYEKL. CDR3 DNA sequence: TGCGCCAGCAGCCCCTCTTACAGCAGCCCCTCTTACGAGCAGTACTTC. This encodes CASSPSYSSPSYEQYF.

The chain employs TRBV15 and TRBJ2-6; 10 bases are shared with TRBD2. The V segment lost 1 base and the J segment 0 bases; nucleotides outside the gene matches: 12. The germline V gene encodes CDR1 LNHNV and CDR2 YYDKDF (reference sequence). The CDR3 loop spans 21 amino acids. The CDR3 DNA sequence: TGTGCCACCAGCAGAGGGATGCTAGCGGGGGTGTGGGGCTCTGGGGCCAACGTCCTGACTTTC. This gives the protein CATSRGMLAGVWGSGANVLTF.

The V and J genes are TRBV29-1 and TRBJ2-1; 7 bases match TRBD2. V trimming: 6 bases; J trimming: 0 bases; junction bases outside the gene matches: 8. CDR3 length: 15 residues. Germline values: CDR1 SQVTM, CDR2 ANQGSEA. The CDR3 bases are TGCAGCGTCATCCCTGGCGGGAGCTCCTACAATGAGCAGTTCTTC. Encoded protein: CSVIPGGSSYNEQFF.

The chain combines TRBV5-8 with TRBJ1-2; TRBD1 is a possible D gene (6 bases). CDR1 and CDR2 from the germline V gene are SGHTS and YDEGEE. The CDR3 length is 15 residues. Trimming took 1 base from V and 4 from J, leaving 14 bases between them. The CDR3 loop is CASSLKQGGFYGYTF. CDR3 nucleotides: TGTGCCAGCAGCTTGAAACAGGGCGGGTTCTATGGCTACACCTTC.

CDR3 sequence reads: CASRPTRGKERGSYNEQFF. CDR3 coding DNA: TGTGCCAGCAGACCAACCAGGGGAAAGGAGCGGGGCTCCTACAATGAGCAGTTCTTC. The rearrangement joins TRBV7-9 to TRBJ2-1; D may be TRBD2 (7 bases). CDR1 and CDR2 (germline): SEHNR, FQNEAQ (reference sequence). The CDR3 is 19 residues long. The V and J ends lost 6 bases and 0 bases respectively, with 24 bases between them.